This TCR beta chain comes out of a study of shared clonotypes between healthy human individuals. Donors were healthy HIV-negative adults without recently reported acute infections or vaccinations. Germline V lookup: CDR1 SQVTM, CDR2 ANQGSEA. The CDR3 is 14 amino acids. V was trimmed by 7 bases and J by 3 bases, leaving 15 bases between them. Method: immunoSEQ multiplex PCR; TCRdb's copy keeps in-frame clones and lacks some. The table shows about 1 million clones, with approximately 76% occurring only once. This clonotype originated in a young man in good health. Sample: memory CD4+ T cells sorted from blood. This sample's subset: CD45RA-negative fraction. The genes are TRBV29-1 and TRBJ2-2; no clear D. The CDR3, as DNA: TGCAGCGGCTCGTCAATGGCGGACACCGGGGAGCTGTTTTTT. Protein: CSGSSMADTGELFF.